This T cell receptor (beta chain) was obtained from a study of blood T cell repertoires in COVID-19. Generated by immunoSEQ multiplex PCR, the TCRdb table keeps only in-frame clones and is missing some. The sample holds more than 400,000 clones; about nine tenths are singletons and the top ten take about 0.65%. Trimming took off 7 bases at V and 0 bases at J, with 15 bases between the two ends. The CDR3 runs to 16 residues. V gene TRBV23-1 combines with J gene TRBJ1-4; D gene uncertain. TRBV23-1 qualifies as an ORF whose function is uncertain. The receptor's source is a young woman who had recovered from COVID-19. The sample consisted of PBMCs or T cells enriched from blood (not recorded which). DNA of the CDR3: TGCGCCAGCAATACGGAACAGTCCGCAACTAATGAAAAACTGTTTTTT. Translating gives CASNTEQSATNEKLFF.